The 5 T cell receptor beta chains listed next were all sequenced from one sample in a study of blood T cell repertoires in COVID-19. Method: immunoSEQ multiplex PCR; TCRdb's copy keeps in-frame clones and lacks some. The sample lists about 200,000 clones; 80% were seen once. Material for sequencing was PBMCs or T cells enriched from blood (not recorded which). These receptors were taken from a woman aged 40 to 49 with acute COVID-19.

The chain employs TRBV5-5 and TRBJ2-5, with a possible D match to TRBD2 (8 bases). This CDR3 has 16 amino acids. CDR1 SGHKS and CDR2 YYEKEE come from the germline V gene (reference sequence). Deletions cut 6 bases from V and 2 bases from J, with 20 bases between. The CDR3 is CASTQGDSGIQETQYF. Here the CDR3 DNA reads TGTGCCAGCACCCAGGGGGATAGCGGGATTCAAGAGACCCAGTACTTC.

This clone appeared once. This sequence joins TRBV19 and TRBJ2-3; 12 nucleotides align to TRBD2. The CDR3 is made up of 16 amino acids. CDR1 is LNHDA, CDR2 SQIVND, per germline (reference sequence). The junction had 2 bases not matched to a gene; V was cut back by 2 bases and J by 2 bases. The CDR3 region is CASSIRTSGNTDTQYF. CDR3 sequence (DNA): TGTGCCAGTAGTATACGGACTAGCGGGAACACAGATACGCAGTATTTT.

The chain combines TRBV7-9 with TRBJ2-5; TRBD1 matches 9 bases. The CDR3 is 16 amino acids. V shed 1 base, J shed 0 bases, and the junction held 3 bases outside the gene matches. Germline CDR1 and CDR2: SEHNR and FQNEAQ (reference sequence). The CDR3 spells CASSLEGTGYQETQYF. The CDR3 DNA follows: TGTGCCAGCAGCTTAGAAGGGACAGGGTACCAAGAGACCCAGTACTTC.

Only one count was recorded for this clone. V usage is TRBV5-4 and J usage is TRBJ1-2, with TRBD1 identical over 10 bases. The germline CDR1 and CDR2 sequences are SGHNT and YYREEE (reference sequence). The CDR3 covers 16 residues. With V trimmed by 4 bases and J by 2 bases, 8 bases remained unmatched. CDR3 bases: TGTGCCAGCAGCGCGGGACAGGGGATGAGCAACTATGGCTACACCTTC. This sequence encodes CASSAGQGMSNYGYTF.

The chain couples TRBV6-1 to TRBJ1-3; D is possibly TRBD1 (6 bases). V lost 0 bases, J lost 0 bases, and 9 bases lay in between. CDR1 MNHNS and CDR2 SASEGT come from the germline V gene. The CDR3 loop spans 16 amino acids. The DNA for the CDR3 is TGTGCCAGCAGTGAAGCTACAGGGAGCTCTGGAAACACCATATATTTT. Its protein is CASSEATGSSGNTIYF.